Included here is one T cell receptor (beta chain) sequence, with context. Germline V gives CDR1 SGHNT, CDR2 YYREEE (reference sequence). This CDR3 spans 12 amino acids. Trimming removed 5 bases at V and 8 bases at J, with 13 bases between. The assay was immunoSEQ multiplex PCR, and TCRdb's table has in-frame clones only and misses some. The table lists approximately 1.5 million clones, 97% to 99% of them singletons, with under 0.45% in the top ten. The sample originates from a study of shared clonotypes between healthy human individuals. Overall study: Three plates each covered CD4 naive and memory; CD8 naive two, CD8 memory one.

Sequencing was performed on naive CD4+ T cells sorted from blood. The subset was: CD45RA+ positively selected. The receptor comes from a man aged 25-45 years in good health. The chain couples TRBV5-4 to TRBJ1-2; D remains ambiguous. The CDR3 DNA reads TGTGCCAGCAGAGGAGGGTGGGGAGGCTACACCTTC. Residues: CASRGGWGGYTF. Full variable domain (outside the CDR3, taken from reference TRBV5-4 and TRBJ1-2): ETGVTQSPTHLIKTRGQQVTLRCSSQSGHNTVSWYQQALGQGPQFIFQYYREEENGRGNFPPRFSGLQFPNYSSELNVNALELDDSALYLCASRGGWGGYTFGSGTRLTVV.